Reported below is one T cell receptor (beta chain). The target antigen is unknown. The data were obtained in a study of cytomegalovirus exposure and HLA in healthy donors. About the research overall: The 120 validation repertoires, a later analysis reported, used the same platform as the 666 repertoires from the first cohort.

Germline V lookup: CDR1 SGHKS, CDR2 YYEKEE (reference sequence). The length of the CDR3 is 14 residues. Trimming cost V 0 bases and J 6 bases, with 10 bases left between them. Generated by immunoSEQ multiplex PCR, the TCRdb table keeps only in-frame clones and is missing some. Counted here are about 280,000 clones, approximately 88% occurring once; the ten biggest clones make up around 0.92%. Study results and limitations: About 180 TCR beta chains were listed as cytomegalovirus-associated.

This clonotype was obtained from a woman aged 18-30 years in good health and CMV-seronegative. The specimen was PBMCs. This chain connects TRBV5-5 to TRBJ1-5, with D possibly matching TRBD1 (5 bases). CDR3 amino acids: CASSLEGLGQPQHF. Written as DNA, the CDR3 is TGTGCCAGCAGCTTGGAGGGGTTGGGTCAGCCCCAGCATTTT.